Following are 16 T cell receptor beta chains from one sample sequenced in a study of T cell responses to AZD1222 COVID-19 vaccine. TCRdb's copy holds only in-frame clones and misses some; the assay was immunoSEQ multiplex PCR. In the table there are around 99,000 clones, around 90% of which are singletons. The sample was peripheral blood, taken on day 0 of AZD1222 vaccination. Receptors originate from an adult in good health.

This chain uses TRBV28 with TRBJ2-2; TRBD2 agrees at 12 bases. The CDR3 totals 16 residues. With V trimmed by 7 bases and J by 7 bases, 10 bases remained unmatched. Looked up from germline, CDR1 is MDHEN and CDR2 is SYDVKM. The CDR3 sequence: CASTLASSGRGGELFF. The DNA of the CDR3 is TGTGCCAGCACCCTGGCGTCTAGCGGGAGGGGCGGGGAGCTGTTTTTT. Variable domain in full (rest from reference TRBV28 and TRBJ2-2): DVKVTQSSRYLVKRTGEKVFLECVQDMDHENMFWYRQDPGLGLRLIYFSYDVKMKEKGDIPEGYSVSREKKERFSLILESASTNQTSMYLCASTLASSGRGGELFFGEGSRLTVL.

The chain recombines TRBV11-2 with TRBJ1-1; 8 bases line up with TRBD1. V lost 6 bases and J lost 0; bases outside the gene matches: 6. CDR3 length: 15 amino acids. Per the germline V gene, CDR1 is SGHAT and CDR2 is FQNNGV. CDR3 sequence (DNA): TGTGCCAGCAGGACGACAGGGGTAATGAACACTGAAGCTTTCTTT. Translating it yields CASRTTGVMNTEAFF.

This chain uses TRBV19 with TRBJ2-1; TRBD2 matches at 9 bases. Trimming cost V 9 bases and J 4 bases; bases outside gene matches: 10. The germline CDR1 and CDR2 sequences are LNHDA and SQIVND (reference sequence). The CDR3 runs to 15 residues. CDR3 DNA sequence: TGTGCCAGCCGGGGTCTAGCGGGACAGTACAATGAGCAGTTCTTC. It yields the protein CASRGLAGQYNEQFF.

Written as DNA, the CDR3 is TGTGCCAGCAGCGCTCGGGGGGGTCTAGCCAAAAACATTCAGTACTTC. As protein: CASSARGGLAKNIQYF. The chain links TRBV5-4 to TRBJ2-4; TRBD2 matches at 8 bases. J lost 0 bases, V lost 4 bases, and 6 bases had no gene match. The CDR3 runs 16 residues. Looked up from germline, CDR1 is SGHNT and CDR2 is YYREEE (reference sequence).

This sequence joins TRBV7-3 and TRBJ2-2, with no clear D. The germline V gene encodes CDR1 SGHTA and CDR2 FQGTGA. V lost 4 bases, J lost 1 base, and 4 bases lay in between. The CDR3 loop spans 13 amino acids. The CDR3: CASSSGNTGELFF. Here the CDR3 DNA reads TGTGCCAGCAGCTCGGGGAACACCGGGGAGCTGTTTTTT.

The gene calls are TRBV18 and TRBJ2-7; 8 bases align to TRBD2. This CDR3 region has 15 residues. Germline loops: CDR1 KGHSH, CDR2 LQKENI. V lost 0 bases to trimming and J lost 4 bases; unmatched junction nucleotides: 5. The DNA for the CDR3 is TGTGCCAGCTCACCACCAGGGGCTAGCGGGTACGAGCAGTACTTC. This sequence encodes CASSPPGASGYEQYF. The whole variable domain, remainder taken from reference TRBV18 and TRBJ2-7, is NAGVMQNPRHLVRRRGQEARLRCSPMKGHSHVYWYRQLPEEGLKFMVYLQKENIIDESGMPKERFSAEFPKEGPSILRIQQVVRGDSAAYFCASSPPGASGYEQYFGPGTRLTVT.

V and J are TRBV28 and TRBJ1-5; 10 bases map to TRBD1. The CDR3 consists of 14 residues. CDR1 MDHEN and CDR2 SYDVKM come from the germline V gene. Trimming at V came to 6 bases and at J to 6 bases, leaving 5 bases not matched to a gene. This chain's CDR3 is CASRVTGGGQPQHF. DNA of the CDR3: TGTGCCAGCAGAGTGACAGGGGGCGGTCAGCCCCAGCATTTT.

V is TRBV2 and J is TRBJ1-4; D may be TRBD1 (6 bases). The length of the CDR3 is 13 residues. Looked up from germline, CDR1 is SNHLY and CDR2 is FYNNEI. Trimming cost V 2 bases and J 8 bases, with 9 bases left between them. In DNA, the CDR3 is TGTGCCAGCAGTGAAAGGGGACACGAAAAACTGTTTTTT. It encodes CASSERGHEKLFF.

The CDR3 loop reads CASSQGRGTSDTQYF. The CDR3 DNA reads TGTGCCAGCAGCCAAGGTAGGGGGACATCAGATACGCAGTATTTT. This rearrangement joins TRBV3-1 (or the pseudogene TRBV3-2) to TRBJ2-3; D possibly corresponds to TRBD1 (6 bases). Germline V CDR1 and CDR2: LGHDT, YNNKEL (reference sequence). This CDR3 has 15 amino acids. V lost 1 base and J 4 bases, leaving 12 bases between the germline ends.

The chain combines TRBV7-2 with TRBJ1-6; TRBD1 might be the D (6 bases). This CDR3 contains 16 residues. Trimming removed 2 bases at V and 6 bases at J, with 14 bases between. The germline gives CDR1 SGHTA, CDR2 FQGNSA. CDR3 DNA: TGTGCCAGCAGCTTACGGTTCTCAGGGGCTAATTCACCCCTCCACTTT. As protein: CASSLRFSGANSPLHF.

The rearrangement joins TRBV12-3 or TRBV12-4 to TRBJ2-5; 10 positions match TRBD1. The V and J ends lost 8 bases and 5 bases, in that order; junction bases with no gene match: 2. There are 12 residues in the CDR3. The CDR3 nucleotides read TGTGCCAGCCGGGACAGGGGTGAGACCCAGTACTTC. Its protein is CASRDRGETQYF.

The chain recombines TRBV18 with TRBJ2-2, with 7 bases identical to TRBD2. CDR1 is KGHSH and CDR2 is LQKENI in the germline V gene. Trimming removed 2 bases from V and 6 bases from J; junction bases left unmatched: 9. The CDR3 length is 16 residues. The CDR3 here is CASSPAGEAQSGELFF. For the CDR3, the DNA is TGTGCCAGCTCACCAGCGGGGGAGGCTCAGTCCGGGGAGCTGTTTTTT.

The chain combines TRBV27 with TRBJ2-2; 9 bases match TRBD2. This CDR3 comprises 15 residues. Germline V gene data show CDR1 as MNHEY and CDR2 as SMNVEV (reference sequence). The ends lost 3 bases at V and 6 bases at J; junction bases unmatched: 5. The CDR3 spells CASSFRGRVPGELFF. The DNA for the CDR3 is TGTGCCAGCAGTTTTCGCGGGAGGGTCCCCGGGGAGCTGTTTTTT.

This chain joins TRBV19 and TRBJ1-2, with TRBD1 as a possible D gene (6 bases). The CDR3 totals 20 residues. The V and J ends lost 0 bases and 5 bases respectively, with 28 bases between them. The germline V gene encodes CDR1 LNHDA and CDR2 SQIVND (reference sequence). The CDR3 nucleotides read TGTGCCAGTAGTATAGACTCACCGGGACACAGAGTCTCCTTTCGGTATGGCTACACCTTC. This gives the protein CASSIDSPGHRVSFRYGYTF.

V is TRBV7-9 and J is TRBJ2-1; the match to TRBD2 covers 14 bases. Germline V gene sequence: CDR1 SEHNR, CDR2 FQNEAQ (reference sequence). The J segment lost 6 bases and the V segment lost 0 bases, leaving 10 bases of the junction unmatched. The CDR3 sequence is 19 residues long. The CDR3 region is CASSLALGLAGVGSNEQFF. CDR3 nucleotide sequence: TGTGCCAGCAGCTTAGCCCTGGGACTAGCGGGAGTTGGATCCAATGAGCAGTTCTTC. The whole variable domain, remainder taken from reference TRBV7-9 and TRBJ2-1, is DTGVSQNPRHKITKRGQNVTFRCDPISEHNRLYWYRQTLGQGPEFLTYFQNEAQLEKSRLLSDRFSAERPKGSFSTLEIQRTEQGDSAMYLCASSLALGLAGVGSNEQFFGPGTRLTVL.

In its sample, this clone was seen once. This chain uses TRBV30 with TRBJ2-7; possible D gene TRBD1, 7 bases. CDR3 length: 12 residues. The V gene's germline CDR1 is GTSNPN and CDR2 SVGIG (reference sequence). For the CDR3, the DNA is TGTGCTGCGGGACAGAGCTCCTACGAGCAGTACTTC. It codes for CAAGQSSYEQYF.